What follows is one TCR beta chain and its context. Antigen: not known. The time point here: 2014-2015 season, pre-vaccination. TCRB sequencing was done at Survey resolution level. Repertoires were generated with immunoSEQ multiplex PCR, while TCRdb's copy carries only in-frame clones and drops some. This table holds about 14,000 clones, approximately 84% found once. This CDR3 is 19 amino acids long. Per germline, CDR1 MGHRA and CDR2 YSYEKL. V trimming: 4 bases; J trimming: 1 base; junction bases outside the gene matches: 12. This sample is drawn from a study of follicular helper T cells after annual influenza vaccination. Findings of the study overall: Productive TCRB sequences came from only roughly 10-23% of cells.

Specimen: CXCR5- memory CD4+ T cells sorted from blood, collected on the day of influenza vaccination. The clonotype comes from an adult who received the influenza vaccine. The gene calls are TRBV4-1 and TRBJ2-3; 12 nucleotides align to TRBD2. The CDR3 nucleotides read TGCGCCAGCAGCCGAAACCCCCTAGCGGGGGGGCAGGGCACAGATACGCAGTATTTT. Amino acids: CASSRNPLAGGQGTDTQYF.